These T cell receptor beta chains were read from a single sample in a study of CD8+ T cells in alopecia areata. Data came from immunoSEQ multiplex PCR; TCRdb stores just in-frame clones and leaves some out. This sample has some 170,000 clones; roughly 66% occur once, and the top ten carry over 10%. Source: CD8+ T cells sorted from blood, taken at week 0. These receptors originate from a human donor with alopecia areata. Each CDR3 is given with its conserved first and last residue. D genes are given only for firm matches. The listing skips clone size in some rows; elsewhere it reads once, few, many or a size class.

TRBV6-5	TRBJ1-2	TRBD1	few	TGTGCCAGCAGTGCCGGACAGGGGCTTGGCTACACCTTC	CASSAGQGLGYTF
TRBV2	TRBJ2-3	.	.	TGTGCCGTACTAACCCGGAATACGCAGTATTTT	CAVLTRNTQYF
TRBV7-9	TRBJ2-7	.	few	TGTGCCAGCAGCTTAGCGTGGGAAGAGAGAGAGCAGTACTTC	CASSLAWEEREQYF
TRBV29-1	TRBJ2-1	.	few	TGCAGCGTTGAAGCTAGAGCGGATGAGCAGTTCTTC	CSVEARADEQFF
TRBV15	TRBJ1-1	TRBD1	.	TGTGCCACCCACCAAGGGACAGGCGGTGCGAACACTGAAGCTTTCTTT	CATHQGTGGANTEAFF
TRBV7-2	TRBJ1-1	.	.	TGTGCCAGCAGAATCGGGCCGAACACTGAAGCTTTCTTT	CASRIGPNTEAFF
TRBV5-6	TRBJ2-1	.	.	TGTGCCAGCAGCGACGGGACACCTAATGAGCAGTTCTTC	CASSDGTPNEQFF
TRBV7-9	TRBJ2-1	TRBD1	.	TGTGCCAGCAGCTCCCTGGACAGGCCTGATGAGCAGTTCTTC	CASSSLDRPDEQFF
TRBV6-1	TRBJ2-3	TRBD1	few	TGTGCCAGCAGTTCGGGACAGACGAGCACAGATACGCAGTATTTT	CASSSGQTSTDTQYF
TRBV9	TRBJ2-7	TRBD1	.	TGTGCCAGCAGCCCTTGGGACAGATTGGTCGAGCAGTACTTC	CASSPWDRLVEQYF
TRBV7-9	TRBJ1-5	.	.	TGTGCCAGCAGCTCCGCCGGACGAACTCAGCCCCAGCATTTT	CASSSAGRTQPQHF
TRBV12-5	TRBJ2-7	.	.	TGTGCTAGTGGTTTGGGGCCTTACGAGCAGTACTTC	CASGLGPYEQYF
TRBV27	TRBJ1-6	.	.	TGTGCCAGCAGTTTACCCCGGGGACCCCCGGATTCACCCCTCCACTTT	CASSLPRGPPDSPLHF
TRBV6-6	TRBJ1-5	.	.	TGTGCCGGCGGGGTCGGTAGCAATCAGCCCCAGCATTTT	CAGGVGSNQPQHF